These T cell receptor beta chains were read from a single sample in a study of technical replicates of blood from a few donors. Some clones are missing from TCRdb's copy, which holds only in-frame ones; the method was immunoSEQ multiplex PCR. This repertoire shows about 62,000 clones, approximately 89% found once; its top ten account for 5.2%. Source material: PBMCs. These receptors were taken from a human donor in good health. Some clones in this sample may be carry-over from other donors' samples. CDR3s include the opening cysteine and the closing phenylalanine or tryptophan. D genes are given only for firm matches. Clone size is given for some rows only: seen once, a few or many times, or a class if the clone is expanded.

CDR3 protein: CASSQGQSNNEKLFF
CDR3 DNA: TGCGCCAGCAGCCAAGGACAGTCGAATAATGAAAAACTGTTTTTT
V gene: TRBV4-1
clone size: .
J gene: TRBJ1-4
D gene: .

CDR3 protein: CASSILPRTSGSPYNEQFF
CDR3 DNA: TGTGCCAGTAGTATTCTCCCAAGGACTAGCGGGAGTCCATACAATGAGCAGTTCTTC
V gene: TRBV19
clone size: once
J gene: TRBJ2-1
D gene: TRBD2

CDR3 protein: CASSQTGGNSPLHF
CDR3 DNA: TGTGCCAGCAGCCAGACAGGAGGAAATTCACCCCTCCACTTT
V gene: TRBV7-9
clone size: .
J gene: TRBJ1-6
D gene: .

CDR3 protein: CASSPGTRETQYF
CDR3 DNA: TGTGCCAGCAGCCCCGGGACTAGAGAGACCCAGTACTTC
V gene: TRBV11-3
clone size: .
J gene: TRBJ2-5
D gene: TRBD2

CDR3 protein: CASSTTRSEQYF
CDR3 DNA: TGTGCCAGCAGCACTACTAGGTCCGAGCAGTACTTC
V gene: TRBV5-4
clone size: once
J gene: TRBJ2-7
D gene: .

CDR3 protein: CASSDVGGPYNEQFF
CDR3 DNA: TGTGCCAGCAGTGATGTGGGGGGGCCCTACAATGAGCAGTTCTTC
V gene: TRBV2
clone size: .
J gene: TRBJ2-1
D gene: .

CDR3 protein: CASGLSGNTEAFF
CDR3 DNA: TGTGCTAGTGGTTTGTCGGGGAACACTGAAGCTTTCTTT
V gene: TRBV12-5
clone size: .
J gene: TRBJ1-1
D gene: .

CDR3 protein: CASSPGQGRGYTF
CDR3 DNA: TGTGCCAGCAGCCCTGGCCAGGGAAGAGGCTACACCTTC
V gene: TRBV5-6
clone size: .
J gene: TRBJ1-2
D gene: .

CDR3 protein: CASSGGRTGELFF
CDR3 DNA: TGTGCCAGCAGCGGGGGCCGAACCGGGGAGCTGTTTTTT
V gene: TRBV5-4
clone size: .
J gene: TRBJ2-2
D gene: .

CDR3 protein: CASSKQGNLYSTEAFF
CDR3 DNA: TGTGCCAGCAGCAAACAGGGGAATTTATATAGCACTGAAGCTTTCTTT
V gene: TRBV6-6
clone size: .
J gene: TRBJ1-1
D gene: TRBD1

CDR3 protein: CASSKGGGDEQFF
CDR3 DNA: TGTGCCAGCAGCAAAGGAGGGGGGGATGAGCAGTTCTTC
V gene: TRBV21-1
clone size: .
J gene: TRBJ2-1
D gene: .

CDR3 protein: CASSPGGGGEKLFF
CDR3 DNA: TGCGCCAGCAGCCCAGGGGGCGGTGGTGAAAAACTGTTTTTT
V gene: TRBV5-1
clone size: .
J gene: TRBJ1-4
D gene: TRBD1

CDR3 protein: CASSQEQGARSPLHF
CDR3 DNA: TGCGCCAGCAGCCAAGAGCAGGGGGCAAGATCACCCCTCCACTTT
V gene: TRBV4-3
clone size: .
J gene: TRBJ1-6
D gene: TRBD1

CDR3 protein: CASSGGAANEKLFF
CDR3 DNA: TGTGCCAGCAGTGGCGGGGCGGCTAATGAAAAACTGTTTTTT
V gene: TRBV6-1
clone size: .
J gene: TRBJ1-4
D gene: .

CDR3 protein: CASSSMTGRSTGELFF
CDR3 DNA: TGCGCCAGCAGCTCGATGACAGGGCGAAGCACCGGGGAGCTGTTTTTT
V gene: TRBV5-1
clone size: .
J gene: TRBJ2-2
D gene: TRBD1

CDR3 protein: CASSQGADEQYF
CDR3 DNA: TGCGCCAGCAGCCAGGGGGCGGACGAGCAGTACTTC
V gene: TRBV5-1
clone size: .
J gene: TRBJ2-7
D gene: TRBD1

CDR3 protein: CASSPLYGYTF
CDR3 DNA: TGTGCCAGCAGTCCCTTATATGGCTACACCTTC
V gene: TRBV6-6
clone size: once
J gene: TRBJ1-2
D gene: .

CDR3 protein: CASSLSWATSTDTQYF
CDR3 DNA: TGTGCCAGCAGTTTATCGTGGGCCACTAGCACAGATACGCAGTATTTT
V gene: TRBV27
clone size: .
J gene: TRBJ2-3
D gene: .

CDR3 protein: CASSPPAGGQETQYF
CDR3 DNA: TGTGCCAGCTCCCCGCCAGCGGGGGGGCAAGAGACCCAGTACTTC
V gene: TRBV18
clone size: .
J gene: TRBJ2-5
D gene: TRBD2

CDR3 protein: CASSLLAGGLTDTQYF
CDR3 DNA: TGTGCCAGCAGCTTACTAGCGGGGGGGCTCACAGATACGCAGTATTTT
V gene: TRBV5-4
clone size: once
J gene: TRBJ2-3
D gene: TRBD2

CDR3 protein: CASSRDSSNYGYTF
CDR3 DNA: TGTGCCAGCAGCCGGGACAGCTCTAACTATGGCTACACCTTC
V gene: TRBV5-5
clone size: once
J gene: TRBJ1-2
D gene: TRBD1

CDR3 protein: CASSSGGSGSLHF
CDR3 DNA: TGTGCCAGCAGTTCAGGGGGCTCGGGGTCCCTCCACTTT
V gene: TRBV7-2
clone size: .
J gene: TRBJ1-6
D gene: TRBD1

CDR3 protein: CASRTQGVSNQPQHF
CDR3 DNA: TGTGCCAGCAGGACACAGGGTGTAAGCAATCAGCCCCAGCATTTT
V gene: TRBV28
clone size: .
J gene: TRBJ1-5
D gene: .

CDR3 protein: CASSFPGGNTIYF
CDR3 DNA: TGTGCCAGCAGCTTCCCAGGGGGAAACACCATATATTTT
V gene: TRBV7-3
clone size: few
J gene: TRBJ1-3
D gene: .

CDR3 protein: CASSVGDRHYNEQFF
CDR3 DNA: TGTGCCAGCAGCGTCGGGGACAGGCACTACAATGAGCAGTTCTTC
V gene: TRBV9
clone size: .
J gene: TRBJ2-1
D gene: TRBD1

CDR3 protein: CASSPNTYEQYF
CDR3 DNA: TGTGCCAGCTCACCCAACACCTACGAGCAGTACTTC
V gene: TRBV18
clone size: .
J gene: TRBJ2-7
D gene: .

CDR3 protein: CASSQGTGTNNEQFF
CDR3 DNA: TGCGCCAGCAGCCAAGGAACAGGAACGAACAATGAGCAGTTCTTC
V gene: TRBV4-3
clone size: once
J gene: TRBJ2-1
D gene: .

CDR3 protein: CASSFGINTEAFF
CDR3 DNA: TGTGCCAGCAGCTTCGGTATCAACACTGAAGCTTTCTTT
V gene: TRBV7-2
clone size: .
J gene: TRBJ1-1
D gene: .

CDR3 protein: CASSQELAGYTSTEAFF
CDR3 DNA: TGCGCCAGCAGCCAAGAGTTGGCAGGGTATACGAGCACTGAAGCTTTCTTT
V gene: TRBV4-3
clone size: .
J gene: TRBJ1-1
D gene: .

CDR3 protein: CASSLIGISGATNEQFF
CDR3 DNA: TGTGCCAGCAGCTTAATTGGCATTAGCGGGGCCACCAATGAGCAGTTCTTC
V gene: TRBV7-6
clone size: .
J gene: TRBJ2-1
D gene: TRBD2

CDR3 protein: CAISGTGTDNEQFF
CDR3 DNA: TGTGCCATCAGTGGGACCGGGACAGACAATGAGCAGTTCTTC
V gene: TRBV10-3
clone size: .
J gene: TRBJ2-1
D gene: TRBD1